The clone carrying this TCR beta chain is labeled medium-sized (0.01 to 0.1%). Its cognate antigen is unknown. The entry originates in a study of circulating CD8 cells and anti-PD-1 response in melanoma. Study-wide points: Diversity ranked highest in DNEG and lowest in TIGIT subsets.

The CDR3 covers 15 residues. V lost 10 bases to trimming and J lost 5 bases; unmatched junction nucleotides: 10. The germline gives CDR1 LNHDA, CDR2 SQIVND (reference sequence). Four subsets defined by PD-1 and/or TIGIT were sorted from live CD3+CD8+TCRalphabeta+ cells. Each library started from roughly 15 ng of total RNA using the QIAseq Immune Repertoire TCR panel. Each CDR3 protein gets one entry after TCRdb re-called the reads with MiXCR. Among about 350 distinct CDR3 sequences, about a tenth were seen once, and the ten largest hold over 15%. The source material was CD8+ T cells from PBMCs, sampled at baseline or after one month of anti-PD-1 therapy (not recorded which). The gene calls are TRBV19 and TRBJ2-2, with 10 bases lining up with TRBD1. The origin of this receptor is a human donor with melanoma. This chain's CDR3 is CATIPGTGATGELFF. The CDR3 nucleotides are TGTGCCACCATACCCGGGACAGGGGCGACCGGGGAGCTGTTTTTT.